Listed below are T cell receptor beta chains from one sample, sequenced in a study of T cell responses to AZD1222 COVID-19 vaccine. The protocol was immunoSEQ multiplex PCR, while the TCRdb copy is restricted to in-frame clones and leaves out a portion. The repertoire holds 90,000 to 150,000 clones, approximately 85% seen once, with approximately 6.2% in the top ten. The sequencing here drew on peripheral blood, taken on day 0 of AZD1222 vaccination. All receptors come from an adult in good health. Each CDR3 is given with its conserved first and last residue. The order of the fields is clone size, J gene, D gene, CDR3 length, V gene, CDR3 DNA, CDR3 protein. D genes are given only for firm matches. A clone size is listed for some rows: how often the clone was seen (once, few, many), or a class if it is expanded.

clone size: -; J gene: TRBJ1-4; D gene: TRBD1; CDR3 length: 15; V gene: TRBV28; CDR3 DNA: TGTGCCAGCAGTTCACGGACAGGAACAGGAGAAAAACTGTTTTTT; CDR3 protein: CASSSRTGTGEKLFF
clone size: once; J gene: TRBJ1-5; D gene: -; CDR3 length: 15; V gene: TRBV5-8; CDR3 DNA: TGTGCCAGCAGACGGGACTTCTTGGGCAATCAGCCCCAGCATTTT; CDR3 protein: CASRRDFLGNQPQHF
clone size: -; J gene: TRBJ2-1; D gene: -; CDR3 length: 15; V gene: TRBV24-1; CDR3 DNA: TGTGCCACCAGTGACTCCGGGCCCCTGTACAATGAGCAGTTCTTC; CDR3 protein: CATSDSGPLYNEQFF
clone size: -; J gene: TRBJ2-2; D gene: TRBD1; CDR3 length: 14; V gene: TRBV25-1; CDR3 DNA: TGTGCCAGCAGTGGGGGGACAGGGACCGGGGAGCTGTTTTTT; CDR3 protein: CASSGGTGTGELFF
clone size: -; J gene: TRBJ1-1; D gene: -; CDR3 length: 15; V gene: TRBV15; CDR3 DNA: TGTGCCACCAGCAGGGACCCAGCTTTGAACACTGAAGCTTTCTTT; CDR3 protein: CATSRDPALNTEAFF
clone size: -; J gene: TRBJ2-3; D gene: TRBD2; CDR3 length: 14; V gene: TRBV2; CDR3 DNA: TGTGCCAGCAGTGCGGGGGGGGCCACAGATACGCAGTATTTT; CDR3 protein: CASSAGGATDTQYF
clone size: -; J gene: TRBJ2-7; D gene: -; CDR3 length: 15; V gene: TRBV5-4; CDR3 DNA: TGTGCCAGCAGCGATGGGCGGGACAGAACCTACGAGCAGTACTTC; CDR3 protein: CASSDGRDRTYEQYF
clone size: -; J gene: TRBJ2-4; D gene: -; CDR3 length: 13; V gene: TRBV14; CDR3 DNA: TGTGCCAGCAGCCAAGCTTTAGAAAACATTCAGTACTTC; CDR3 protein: CASSQALENIQYF
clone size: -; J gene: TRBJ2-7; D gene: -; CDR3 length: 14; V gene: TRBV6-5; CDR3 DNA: TGTGCCAGCAGATCGACAGTGCCGCCCTACGAGCAGTACTTC; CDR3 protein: CASRSTVPPYEQYF
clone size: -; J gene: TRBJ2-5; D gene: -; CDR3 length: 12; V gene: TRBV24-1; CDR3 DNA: TGTGCCACCAGCTACGGGGCAGAGACCCAGTACTTC; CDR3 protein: CATSYGAETQYF
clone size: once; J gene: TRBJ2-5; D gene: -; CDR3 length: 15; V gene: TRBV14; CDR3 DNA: TGTGCCAGCAGCCAAAGGCCGGCAGCCCAAGAGACCCAGTACTTC; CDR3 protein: CASSQRPAAQETQYF
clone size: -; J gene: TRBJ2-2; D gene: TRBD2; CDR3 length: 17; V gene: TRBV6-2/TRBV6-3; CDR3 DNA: TGTGCCAGCAGTTACTCGACTGGACTAGCGGACACCGGGGAGCTGTTTTTT; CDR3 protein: CASSYSTGLADTGELFF
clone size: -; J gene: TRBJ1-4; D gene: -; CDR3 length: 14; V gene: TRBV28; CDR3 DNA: TGTGCCAGCAGCTCCCGGGACACAGATGAAAAACTGTTTTTT; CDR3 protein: CASSSRDTDEKLFF
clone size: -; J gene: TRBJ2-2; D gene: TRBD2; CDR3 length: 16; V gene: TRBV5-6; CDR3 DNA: TGTGCCAGCAGCTTGCTAGCGGGGGGGAACACCGGGGAGCTGTTTTTT; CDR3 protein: CASSLLAGGNTGELFF
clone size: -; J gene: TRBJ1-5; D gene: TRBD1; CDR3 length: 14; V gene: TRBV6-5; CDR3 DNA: TGTGCCAGCAGACCAGGGGGCGACAATCAGCCCCAGCATTTT; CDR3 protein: CASRPGGDNQPQHF
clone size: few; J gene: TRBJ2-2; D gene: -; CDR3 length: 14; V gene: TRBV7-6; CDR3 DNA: TGTGCCAGCAGCTTAGACGGGGGACCCGGGGAGCTGTTTTTT; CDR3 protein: CASSLDGGPGELFF
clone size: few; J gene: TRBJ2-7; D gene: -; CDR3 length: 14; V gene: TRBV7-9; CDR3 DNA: TGTGCCAGCAGCCGCAGGGACCGAGCCTACGAGCAGTACTTC; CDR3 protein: CASSRRDRAYEQYF
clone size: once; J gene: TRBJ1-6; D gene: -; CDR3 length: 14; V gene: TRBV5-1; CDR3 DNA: TGCGCCAGCAGCGAGGCTAGAGATAATTCACCCCTCCACTTT; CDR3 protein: CASSEARDNSPLHF
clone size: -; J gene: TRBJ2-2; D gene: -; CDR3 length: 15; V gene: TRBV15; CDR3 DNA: TGTGCCACCAGCAGTAACCGGGAACCAACCGGGGAGCTGTTTTTT; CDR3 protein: CATSSNREPTGELFF
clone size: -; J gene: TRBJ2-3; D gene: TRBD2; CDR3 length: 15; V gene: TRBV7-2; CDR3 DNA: TGTGCCAGCAGCTCCCAGCGGGGGGGCCTGGATACGCAGTATTTT; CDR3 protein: CASSSQRGGLDTQYF
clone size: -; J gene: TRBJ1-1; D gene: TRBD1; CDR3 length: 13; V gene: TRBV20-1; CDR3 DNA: TGCAGTGCTAGTCCAGGGGGTGAGACTGAAGCTTTCTTT; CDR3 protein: CSASPGGETEAFF
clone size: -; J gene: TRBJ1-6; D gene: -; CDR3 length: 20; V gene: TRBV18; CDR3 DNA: TGTGCCAGCTCACCTACGGGGCAGGACAGCAACTCTTTCTATAATTCACCCCTCCACTTT; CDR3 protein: CASSPTGQDSNSFYNSPLHF
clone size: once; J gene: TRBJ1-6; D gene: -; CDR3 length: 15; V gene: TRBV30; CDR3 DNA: TGTGCCTGGAGTGTCTCAGCGGCGTATAATTCACCCCTCCACTTT; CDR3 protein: CAWSVSAAYNSPLHF
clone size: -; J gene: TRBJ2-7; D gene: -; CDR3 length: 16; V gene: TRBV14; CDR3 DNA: TGTGCCAGCAGCCAAGTCATAGGGACCTTGAAAAACGAGCAGTACTTC; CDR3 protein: CASSQVIGTLKNEQYF
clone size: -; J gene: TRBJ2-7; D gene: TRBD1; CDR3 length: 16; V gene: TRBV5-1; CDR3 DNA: TGCGCCAGCAGACAAACACCGACAGGGATCTCCCACGAGCAGTACTTC; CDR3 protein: CASRQTPTGISHEQYF
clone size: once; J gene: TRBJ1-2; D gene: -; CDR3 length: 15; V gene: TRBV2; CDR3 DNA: TGTGCCAGCAGTAGACCCCAGGCCGGTAACTATGGCTACACCTTC; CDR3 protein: CASSRPQAGNYGYTF
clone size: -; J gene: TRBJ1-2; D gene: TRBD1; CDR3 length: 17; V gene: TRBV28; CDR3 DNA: TGTGCCAGCAGCAGGGGGCAGGGGGCTGGTTGGGGCTATGGCTACACCTTC; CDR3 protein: CASSRGQGAGWGYGYTF
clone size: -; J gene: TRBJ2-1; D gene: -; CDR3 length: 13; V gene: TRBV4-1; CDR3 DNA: TGCGCCAGCAGGGGAGGATCCTACAATGAGCAGTTCTTC; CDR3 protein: CASRGGSYNEQFF
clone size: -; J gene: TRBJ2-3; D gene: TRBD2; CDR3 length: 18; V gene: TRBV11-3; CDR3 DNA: TGTGCCAGCAGCTCCCTACCGACTAGCGGGGATGGCACAGATACGCAGTATTTT; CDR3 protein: CASSSLPTSGDGTDTQYF
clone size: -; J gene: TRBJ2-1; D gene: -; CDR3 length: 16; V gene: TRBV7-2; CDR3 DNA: TGTGCCAGCAGCTTAGTTCCGGATTGGGGCGTCGATGAGCAGTTCTTC; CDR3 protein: CASSLVPDWGVDEQFF
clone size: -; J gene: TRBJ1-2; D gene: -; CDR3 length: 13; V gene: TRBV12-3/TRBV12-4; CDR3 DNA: TGTGCCAGCAGCCCCGACAGTGCCTATGGCTACACCTTC; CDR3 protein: CASSPDSAYGYTF
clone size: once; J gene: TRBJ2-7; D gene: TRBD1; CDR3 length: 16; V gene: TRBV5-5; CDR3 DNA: TGTGCCAGCAGCTTGGGGGCGGGACAGGTGATATACGAGCAGTACTTC; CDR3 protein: CASSLGAGQVIYEQYF
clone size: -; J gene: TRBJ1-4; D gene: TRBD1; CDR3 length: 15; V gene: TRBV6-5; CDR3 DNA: TGTGCCAGCAGTTACCCTGGACAGGGAGAAGAAAAACTGTTTTTT; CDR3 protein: CASSYPGQGEEKLFF
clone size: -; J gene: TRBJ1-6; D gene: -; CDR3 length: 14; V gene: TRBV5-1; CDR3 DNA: TGCGCCAGCAGCCCAACATCCGCTAATTCACCCCTCCACTTT; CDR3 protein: CASSPTSANSPLHF
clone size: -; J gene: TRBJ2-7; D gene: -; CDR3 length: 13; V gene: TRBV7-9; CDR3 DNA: TGTGCCAGCAGCCCAGGGCCTTCCTACGAGCAGTACTTC; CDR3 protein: CASSPGPSYEQYF
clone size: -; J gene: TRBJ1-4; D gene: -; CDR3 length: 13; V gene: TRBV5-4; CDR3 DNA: TGTGCCAGCAGCTTCCAGGGCGATGAAAAACTGTTTTTT; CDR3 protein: CASSFQGDEKLFF